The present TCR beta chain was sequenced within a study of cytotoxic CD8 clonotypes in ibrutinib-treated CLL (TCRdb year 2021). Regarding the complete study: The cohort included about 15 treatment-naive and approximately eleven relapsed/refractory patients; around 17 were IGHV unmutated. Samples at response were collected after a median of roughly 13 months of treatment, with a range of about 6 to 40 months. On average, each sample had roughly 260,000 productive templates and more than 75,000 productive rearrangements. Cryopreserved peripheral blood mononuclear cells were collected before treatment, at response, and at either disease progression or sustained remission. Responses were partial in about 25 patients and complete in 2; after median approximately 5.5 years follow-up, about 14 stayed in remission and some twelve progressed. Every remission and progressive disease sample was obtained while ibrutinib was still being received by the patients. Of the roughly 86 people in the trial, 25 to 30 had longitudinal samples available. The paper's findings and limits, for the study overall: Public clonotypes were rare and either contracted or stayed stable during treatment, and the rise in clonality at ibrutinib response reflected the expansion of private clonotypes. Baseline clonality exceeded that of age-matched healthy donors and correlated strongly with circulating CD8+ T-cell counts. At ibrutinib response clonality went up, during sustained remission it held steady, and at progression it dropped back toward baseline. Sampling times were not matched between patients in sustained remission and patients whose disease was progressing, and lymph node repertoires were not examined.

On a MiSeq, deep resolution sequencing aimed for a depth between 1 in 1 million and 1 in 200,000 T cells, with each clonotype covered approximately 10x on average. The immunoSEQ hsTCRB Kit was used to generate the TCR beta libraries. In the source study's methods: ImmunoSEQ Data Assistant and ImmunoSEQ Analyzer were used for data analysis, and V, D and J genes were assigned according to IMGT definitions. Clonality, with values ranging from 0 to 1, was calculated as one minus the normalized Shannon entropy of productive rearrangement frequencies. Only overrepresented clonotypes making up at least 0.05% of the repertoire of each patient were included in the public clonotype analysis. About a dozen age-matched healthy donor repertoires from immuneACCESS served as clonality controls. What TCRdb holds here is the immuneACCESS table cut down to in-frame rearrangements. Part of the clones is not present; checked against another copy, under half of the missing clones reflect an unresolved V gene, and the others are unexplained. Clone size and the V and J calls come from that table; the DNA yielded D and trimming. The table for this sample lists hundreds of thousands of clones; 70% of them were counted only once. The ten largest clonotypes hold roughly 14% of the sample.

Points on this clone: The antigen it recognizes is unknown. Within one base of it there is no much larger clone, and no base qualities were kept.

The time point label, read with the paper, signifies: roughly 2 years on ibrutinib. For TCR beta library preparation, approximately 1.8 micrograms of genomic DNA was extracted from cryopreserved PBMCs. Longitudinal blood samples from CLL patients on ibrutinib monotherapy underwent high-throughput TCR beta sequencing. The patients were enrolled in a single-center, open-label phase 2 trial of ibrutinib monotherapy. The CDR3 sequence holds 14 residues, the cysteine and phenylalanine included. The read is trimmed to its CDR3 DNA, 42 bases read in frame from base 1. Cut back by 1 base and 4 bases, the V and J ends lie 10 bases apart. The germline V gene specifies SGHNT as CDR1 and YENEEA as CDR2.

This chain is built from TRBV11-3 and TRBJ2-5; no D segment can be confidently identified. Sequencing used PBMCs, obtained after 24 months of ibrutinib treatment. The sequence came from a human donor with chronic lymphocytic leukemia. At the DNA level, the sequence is TGTGCCAGCAGCTTAGGGGGATATGGAGAGACCCAGTACTTC. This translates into CASSLGGYGETQYF.